This T cell receptor (beta chain) emerged from a study of early T cells in non-severe SARS-CoV-2 infection. The overall study: Chains were not paired, and sequencing was done on bulk RNA from unsorted whole blood.

This clonotype was seen at least ten times. The TCR library protocol was used to attach unique molecular identifiers. These identifiers were attached to individual cDNA molecules. TCRdb passed the 5' RACE reads through MiXCR, listing each CDR3 protein once. The table records some 66,000 distinct CDR3 sequences, about 13% of them present only once. Germline V gives CDR1 DFQATT, CDR2 SNEGSKA (reference sequence). V was trimmed by 3 bases and J by 2 bases, leaving 14 bases between them. The CDR3 contains 14 residues. This sequence was found in an adult who was a healthcare worker with PCR-confirmed SARS-CoV-2 infection or an uninfected control (not recorded which). The sequenced sample consisted of whole blood. The chain has TRBV20-1 and TRBJ2-7; D gene uncertain. As DNA, the CDR3 is TGCAGTGCTAGGAGGCAGACTCGCGCCTACGAGCAGTACTTC. Its translation: CSARRQTRAYEQYF.